A selection of T cell receptor beta chains follows, all from one sample in a study of shared clonotypes between healthy human individuals. This table comes from immunoSEQ multiplex PCR, and its TCRdb copy is limited to in-frame clones, with some not included. The repertoire includes about 2.4 million clones, approximately 93% of them detected once, and roughly 0.39% sits in the top ten. Sequencing used naive CD4+ T cells from PBMCs. These receptors all stem from a man aged 18 to 30 in good health. Some clones in this sample may be carry-over from other donors' samples. Each CDR3 is given with its conserved first and last residue. A D gene is named only where the DNA matches it firmly. Clone size is given for some rows only: seen once, a few or many times, or a class if the clone is expanded.

NA	TRBD2	TRBV4-3	TRBJ2-7	TGCGCCAGCAGCCAAGACCGCGGGCGGGAGGCACCCTACGAGCAGTACTTC	CASSQDRGREAPYEQYF
NA	NA	TRBV4-2	TRBJ2-3	TGTGCCAGCAGCCAAGCAGAGCGGACTGGGACAGATACGCAGTATTTT	CASSQAERTGTDTQYF
NA	NA	TRBV9	TRBJ1-3	TGTGCCAGCAGCGTTGACCCGGCTGGAGGAAACACCATATATTTT	CASSVDPAGGNTIYF
NA	TRBD1	TRBV27	TRBJ1-5	TGTGCCAGCAGAGCCGGGACAGGGGCAAATCAGCCCCAGCATTTT	CASRAGTGANQPQHF
NA	NA	TRBV6-1	TRBJ1-5	TGTGCCAGCAGTGAAGCTTTGTCGGGATTGGGTCAGCCCCAGCATTTT	CASSEALSGLGQPQHF
NA	TRBD1	TRBV6-1	TRBJ2-1	TGTGCCAGCAGTGAAGCGGGACAGCTCAATGAGCAGTTCTTC	CASSEAGQLNEQFF
once	TRBD1	TRBV11-3	TRBJ2-2	TGTGCCAGCAGTCATACAGGGGGCTTCGCCGGGGAGCTGTTTTTT	CASSHTGGFAGELFF
NA	NA	TRBV7-8	TRBJ2-3	TGTGCCAGCAGCTTACTATCCGCCACGCATACGCAGTATTTT	CASSLLSATHTQYF
NA	NA	TRBV7-9	TRBJ2-6	TGTGCCAGCAGCTTAGGAGTCTCTGGGGCCAACGTCCTGACTTTC	CASSLGVSGANVLTF
NA	TRBD2	TRBV19	TRBJ2-1	TGTGCCAGTGCCCCGGGACTAGCGGCAGGCGAGCAGTTCTTC	CASAPGLAAGEQFF
NA	TRBD2	TRBV28	TRBJ2-2	TGTGCCAGCAGTTCGACTAGCCTGGGCACCGGGGAGCTGTTTTTT	CASSSTSLGTGELFF
NA	TRBD1	TRBV5-1	TRBJ1-1	TGCGCCAGCAGCTTAGGACAGGGAATGAACACTGAAGCTTTCTTT	CASSLGQGMNTEAFF
NA	TRBD1	TRBV7-2	TRBJ1-2	TGTGCCAGCAGCTTAGATAGGGGGCTGAGGGGCTACACCTTC	CASSLDRGLRGYTF
NA	NA	TRBV9	TRBJ2-1	TGTGCCAGCAGCGTATACGAGGGAACCTACAATGAGCAGTTCTTC	CASSVYEGTYNEQFF
NA	NA	TRBV5-1	TRBJ1-4	TGCGCCAGCAGCCCGAGGACCGTATCTAATGAAAAACTGTTTTTT	CASSPRTVSNEKLFF
NA	NA	TRBV6-5	TRBJ1-2	TGTGCCAGCAGGGGGAGTGGGGGGCGCGGCTATGGCTACACCTTC	CASRGSGGRGYGYTF
NA	NA	TRBV28	TRBJ1-2	TGTGCCAGCACCACCGGGGGTGTTGGCTACACCTTC	CASTTGGVGYTF
NA	NA	TRBV28	TRBJ2-4	TGTGCCAGCAGTACCGGACAGCCAGCCAAAAACATTCAGTACTTC	CASSTGQPAKNIQYF
NA	NA	TRBV9	TRBJ2-6	TGTGCCAGTCGAACTGGGGCCAACGTCCTGACTTTC	CASRTGANVLTF
NA	NA	TRBV18	TRBJ2-7	TGTGCCAGCTCTCTCACAGGGACTTACGAGCAGTACTTC	CASSLTGTYEQYF
NA	NA	TRBV5-1	TRBJ1-2	TGCGCCAGCAGCACAGCCCCCGGGACGGCCTCTCGCTACACCTTC	CASSTAPGTASRYTF
NA	TRBD2	TRBV6-6	TRBJ2-4	TGTGCCAGCACGGCGGGAGGGGCCAAAAACATTCAGTACTTC	CASTAGGAKNIQYF
NA	NA	TRBV2	TRBJ2-2	TGTGCCAGCAGCGACCAACCCCCGGCTGGGGAGCTGTTTTTT	CASSDQPPAGELFF
NA	NA	TRBV4-1	TRBJ2-5	TGCGCCAGCAGCCAAGATAAGGGAAACTTGGGGGAGACCCAGTACTTC	CASSQDKGNLGETQYF
NA	NA	TRBV7-2	TRBJ1-5	TGTGCCAGCAGCTTAGGGAGCAGTCCCAATCAGCCCCAGCATTTT	CASSLGSSPNQPQHF
NA	NA	TRBV4-1	TRBJ2-3	TGCGCCAGCAGCCAAGGGGGCCGATCACCTAGCACAGATACGCAGTATTTT	CASSQGGRSPSTDTQYF
once	NA	TRBV2	TRBJ1-2	TGTGCCAGCAGTGTTGGCCGATCTCCTTTAAACTATGGCTACACCTTC	CASSVGRSPLNYGYTF
NA	TRBD1	TRBV4-1	TRBJ1-2	TGCGCCAGCAGCCAAGATCGGCTCGACAGGGGCTATGGCTACACCTTC	CASSQDRLDRGYGYTF
NA	NA	TRBV28	TRBJ1-1	TGTGCCAGCAGTTTAGAGAGGGGGAGAAGAACTGAAGCTTTCTTT	CASSLERGRRTEAFF
NA	NA	TRBV6-5	TRBJ2-1	TGTGCCAGCAGTTATCTGGGGGTTACCTACAATGAGCAGTTCTTC	CASSYLGVTYNEQFF
NA	TRBD1	TRBV28	TRBJ1-5	TGTGCCAGCAGTTTCCTCGGGACAGGGGATCATCAGCCCCAGCATTTT	CASSFLGTGDHQPQHF
NA	TRBD1	TRBV5-6	TRBJ2-5	TGTGCCAGCAGCTGGAGGGACAGGGGAGCGGAGACCCAGTACTTC	CASSWRDRGAETQYF
NA	NA	TRBV28	TRBJ2-2	TGTGCCAGCAGACCGGGACCTAACACCGGGGAGCTGTTTTTT	CASRPGPNTGELFF
once	NA	TRBV9	TRBJ1-3	TGTGCCAGCAGCGTGGACCTCACAGACCGCTCTGGAAACACCATATATTTT	CASSVDLTDRSGNTIYF
NA	NA	TRBV4-1	TRBJ1-4	TGCGCCAGCAGCCTAAGGGCCGCGAGATATAATGAAAAACTGTTTTTT	CASSLRAARYNEKLFF
NA	TRBD1	TRBV19	TRBJ1-2	TGTGCCAGTAGCTTCCGGGACAGGTCAGGTGGCTACACCTTC	CASSFRDRSGGYTF
NA	NA	TRBV18	TRBJ2-1	TGTGCCAGCTCCGGTATTATGTTGAACAATGAGCAGTTCTTC	CASSGIMLNNEQFF
NA	NA	TRBV9	TRBJ2-7	TGTGCCAGCAGATACAATACAGGTAGCTCCTACGAGCAGTACTTC	CASRYNTGSSYEQYF
NA	TRBD2	TRBV7-9	TRBJ2-3	TGTGCCAGCAGCCCACCCCTAGCGGGCCGTATTAGCACAGATACGCAGTATTTT	CASSPPLAGRISTDTQYF
NA	NA	TRBV30	TRBJ2-3	TGTGCCTGGAGTAGAGGTCCGCCGGGAGATACGCAGTATTTT	CAWSRGPPGDTQYF
NA	TRBD2	TRBV28	TRBJ2-3	TGTGCCAGCAGTACGCCCAAGGGACTAGCGGGAAACACAGATACGCAGTATTTT	CASSTPKGLAGNTDTQYF
NA	NA	TRBV11-2	TRBJ2-7	TGTGCCAGCAGCCTATTTAGCGGGACAGCCTCCTACGAGCAGTACTTC	CASSLFSGTASYEQYF
NA	TRBD2	TRBV4-3	TRBJ2-7	TGCGCCAGCAGCCAGAGGGACGGGGGGTACGAGCAGTACTTC	CASSQRDGGYEQYF
NA	NA	TRBV5-1	TRBJ1-2	TGCGCCAGCAGCTTGGTTACCCGGGGAGACTATGGCTACACCTTC	CASSLVTRGDYGYTF
NA	NA	TRBV9	TRBJ2-7	TGTGCCAGCAGCCCAATAGCGGCCTCCTACGAGCAGTACTTC	CASSPIAASYEQYF
NA	NA	TRBV25-1	TRBJ2-7	TGTGCCAGCAGTGAAGGGCAGAGAGCCTACGAGCAGTACTTC	CASSEGQRAYEQYF
once	NA	TRBV2	TRBJ1-3	TGTGCCAGCAGTGTCTCATGGGGGTCAGGAAACACCATATATTTT	CASSVSWGSGNTIYF
NA	NA	TRBV12-5	TRBJ1-1	TGTGCTAGTGGTTTGGAGCACACTGAAGCTTTCTTT	CASGLEHTEAFF